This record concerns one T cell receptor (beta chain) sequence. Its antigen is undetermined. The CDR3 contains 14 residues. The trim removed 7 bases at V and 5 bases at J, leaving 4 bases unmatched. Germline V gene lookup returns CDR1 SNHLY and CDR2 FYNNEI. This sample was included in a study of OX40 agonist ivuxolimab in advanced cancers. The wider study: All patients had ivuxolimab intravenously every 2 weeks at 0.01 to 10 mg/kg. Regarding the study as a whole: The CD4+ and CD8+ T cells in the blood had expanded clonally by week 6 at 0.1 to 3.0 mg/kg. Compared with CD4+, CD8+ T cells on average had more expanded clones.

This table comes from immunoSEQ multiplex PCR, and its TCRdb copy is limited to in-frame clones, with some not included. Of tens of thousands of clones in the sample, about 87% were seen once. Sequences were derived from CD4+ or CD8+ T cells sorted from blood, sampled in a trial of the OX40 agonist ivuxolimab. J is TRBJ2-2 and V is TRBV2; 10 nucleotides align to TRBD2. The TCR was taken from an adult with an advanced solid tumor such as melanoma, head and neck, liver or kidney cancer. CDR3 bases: TGTGCCAGCAAGCCGGGACTAGCGACCGGGGAGCTGTTTTTT. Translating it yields CASKPGLATGELFF.